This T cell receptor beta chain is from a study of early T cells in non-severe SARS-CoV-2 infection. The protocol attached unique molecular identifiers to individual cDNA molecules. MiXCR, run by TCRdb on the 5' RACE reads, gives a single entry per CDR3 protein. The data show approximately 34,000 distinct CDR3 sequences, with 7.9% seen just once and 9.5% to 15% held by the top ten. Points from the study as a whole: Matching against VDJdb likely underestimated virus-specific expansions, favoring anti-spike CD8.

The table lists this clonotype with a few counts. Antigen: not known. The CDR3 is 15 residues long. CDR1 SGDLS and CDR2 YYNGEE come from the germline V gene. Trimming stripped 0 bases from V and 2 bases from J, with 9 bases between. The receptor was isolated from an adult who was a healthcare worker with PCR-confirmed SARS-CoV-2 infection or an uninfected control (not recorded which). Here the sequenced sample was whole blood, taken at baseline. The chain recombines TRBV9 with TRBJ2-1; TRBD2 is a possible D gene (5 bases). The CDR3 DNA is TGTGCCAGCAGCGTAGTCGGGGAGACCTACAATGAGCAGTTCTTC. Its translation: CASSVVGETYNEQFF.